These 6 T cell receptor beta chains were sequenced from one sample in a study of blood T cell repertoires in COVID-19. Produced via immunoSEQ multiplex PCR; TCRdb's table is partial and in-frame only. The sample has approximately 46,000 clones; roughly 84% are singletons. What was sequenced was peripheral blood. These TCRs come from a woman aged 70 to 79 in a cohort sampled during active COVID-19.

The rearrangement links TRBV29-1 to TRBJ2-7; 7 bases align to TRBD1. Trimming took 7 bases from V and 4 from J; bases not matched to a gene: 10. Germline V CDR1 and CDR2: SQVTM, ANQGSEA. CDR3 length: 13 amino acids. DNA of the CDR3: TGCAGCGCCATCGTAGGGGGCGAATACGAGCAGTACTTC. Translation: CSAIVGGEYEQYF.

The chain is built from TRBV7-9 and TRBJ1-2; the D gene is possibly TRBD1 (6 bases). CDR1 is SEHNR and CDR2 is FQNEAQ in the germline V gene (reference sequence). This CDR3 contains 14 residues. V was trimmed by 0 bases and J by 6 bases, leaving 11 bases between them. CDR3 bases: TGTGCCAGCAGCTTAGCGTCAGGGGCCGATGGCTACACCTTC. It is translated as CASSLASGADGYTF.

The J gene is TRBJ2-1, the V gene TRBV18; the match to TRBD2 covers 7 bases. CDR3 size: 15 residues. J gave up 7 bases and V 3 bases, and 9 bases lay outside the gene matches. CDR1 and CDR2 from the germline V gene are KGHSH and LQKENI. The CDR3 sequence is CASSPRREGGNEQFF. DNA for the CDR3: TGTGCCAGCTCACCTCGGAGGGAGGGCGGAAATGAGCAGTTCTTC.

The chain combines TRBV2 with TRBJ2-3, with D perhaps matching TRBD1 (8 bases). Germline V CDR1 and CDR2: SNHLY, FYNNEI. The length of the CDR3 is 15 residues. V was trimmed by 5 bases and J by 1 base, leaving 13 bases between them. The CDR3 sequence is CASSQQGGGTDTQYF. CDR3 bases: TGTGCCAGCAGTCAACAGGGGGGGGGCACAGATACGCAGTATTTT.

The chain uses TRBV29-1 and TRBJ2-5; TRBD1 aligns across 8 bases. Unmatched junction bases numbered 4, after V lost 5 bases and J lost 5 bases. The CDR3 contains 12 residues. CDR1 and CDR2 (germline): SQVTM, ANQGSEA. This CDR3 is CSVRTGRETQYF. In DNA form, the CDR3 reads TGCAGCGTTCGGACAGGGAGGGAGACCCAGTACTTC.

The chain couples TRBV29-1 to TRBJ1-2, with TRBD1 matching over 9 bases. J lost 4 bases, V lost 4 bases, and 7 bases had no gene match. This CDR3 region has 14 residues. Germline V gives CDR1 SQVTM, CDR2 ANQGSEA. DNA for the CDR3: TGCAGCGTTGGGACAGGGGCCGATGGCTATGGCTACACCTTC. Amino acids: CSVGTGADGYGYTF.